This TCR beta chain is from a study of blood T cell repertoires in COVID-19. Cohort assignment relied on participant-reported clinical history. Only in-frame clones appear in the TCRdb table, and some are missing; sequencing was by immunoSEQ multiplex PCR. The sample lists 150,000 to 200,000 clones, roughly 84% seen once, with roughly 6.9% in the top ten. V was clipped by 2 bases and J by 10 bases, with 20 bases between them. The CDR3 is made up of 15 amino acids. The germline gives CDR1 LNHDA, CDR2 SQIVND (reference sequence). The genes are TRBV19 and TRBJ1-1; no reliable D call. The sample taken for sequencing was PBMCs or T cells enriched from blood (not recorded which). The clonotype originates from a man in his forties who had recovered from COVID-19. The CDR3 sequence: CASSISEGAGSRAFF. The CDR3 DNA follows: TGTGCCAGTAGTATATCGGAAGGAGCGGGGTCGAGAGCTTTCTTT.